The entry below gives a single T cell receptor (beta chain) sequence along with its context. Its antigen is unidentified. This sample was taken from a study of cytotoxic CD8 clonotypes in ibrutinib-treated CLL. Overall study results and limits: Patients had baseline clonality above age-matched healthy donors, and this clonality moved with circulating CD8+ T-cell counts. Sustained-remission patients were sampled at one set of times and progressing patients at different ones.

The repertoire was sequenced with immunoSEQ multiplex PCR; TCRdb's copy has only in-frame clones and lacks some. The profile shows roughly 97,000 clones, 70% to 85% of them singletons. V shed 0 bases and J shed 6 bases, with 16 bases lying between them. The CDR3 totals 15 residues. CDR1 is SGHDT and CDR2 is YYEEEE in the germline V gene. Here the sequenced sample was PBMCs, taken after 12 months of ibrutinib treatment. V is TRBV5-6 and J is TRBJ2-7; D is perhaps TRBD1 or TRBD2 (6 bases each). The clonotype originates from a human donor with chronic lymphocytic leukemia. The CDR3 is CASSLDWGAVSEQYF. The CDR3 nucleotides are TGTGCCAGCAGCTTGGACTGGGGGGCAGTTAGCGAGCAGTACTTC.